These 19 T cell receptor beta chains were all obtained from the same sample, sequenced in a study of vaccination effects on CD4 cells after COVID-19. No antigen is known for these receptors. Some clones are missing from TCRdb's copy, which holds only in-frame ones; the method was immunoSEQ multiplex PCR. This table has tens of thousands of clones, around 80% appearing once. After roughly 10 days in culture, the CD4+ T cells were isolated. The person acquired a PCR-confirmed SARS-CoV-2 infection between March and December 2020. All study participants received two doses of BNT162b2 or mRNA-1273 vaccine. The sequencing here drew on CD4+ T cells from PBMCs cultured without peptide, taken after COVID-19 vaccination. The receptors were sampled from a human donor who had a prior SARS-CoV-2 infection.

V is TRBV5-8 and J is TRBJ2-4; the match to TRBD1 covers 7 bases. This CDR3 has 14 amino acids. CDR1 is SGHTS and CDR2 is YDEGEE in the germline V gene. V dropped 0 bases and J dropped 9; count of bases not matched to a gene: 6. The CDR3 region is CASSLAGQAGIQYF. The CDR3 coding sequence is TGTGCCAGCAGCTTGGCCGGACAGGCGGGCATTCAGTACTTC.

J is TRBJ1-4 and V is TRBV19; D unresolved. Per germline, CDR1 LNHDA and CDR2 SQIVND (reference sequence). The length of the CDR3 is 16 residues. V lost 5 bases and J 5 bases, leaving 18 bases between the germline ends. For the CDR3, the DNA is TGTGCCAGTAGTCCGTGGACGGAAAACCTCAATGAAAAACTGTTTTTT. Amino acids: CASSPWTENLNEKLFF.

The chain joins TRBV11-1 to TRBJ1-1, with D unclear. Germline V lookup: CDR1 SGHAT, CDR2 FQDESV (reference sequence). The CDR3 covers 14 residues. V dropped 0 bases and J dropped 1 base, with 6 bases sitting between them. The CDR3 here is CASSLAPSNTEAFF. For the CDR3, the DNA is TGTGCCAGCAGCTTAGCTCCCTCGAACACTGAAGCTTTCTTT.

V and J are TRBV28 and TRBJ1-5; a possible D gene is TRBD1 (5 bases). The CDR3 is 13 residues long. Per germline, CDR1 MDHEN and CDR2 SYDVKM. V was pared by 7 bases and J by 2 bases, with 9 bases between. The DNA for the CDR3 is TGTGCCAGCAACTTAGGGGGCAATCAGCCCCAGCATTTT. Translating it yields CASNLGGNQPQHF.

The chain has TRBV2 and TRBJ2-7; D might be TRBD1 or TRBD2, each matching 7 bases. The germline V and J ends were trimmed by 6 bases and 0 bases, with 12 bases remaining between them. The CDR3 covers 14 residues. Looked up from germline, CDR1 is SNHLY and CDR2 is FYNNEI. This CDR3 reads CASRQGGSSYEQYF. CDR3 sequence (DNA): TGTGCCAGCAGGCAGGGGGGGAGCTCCTACGAGCAGTACTTC.

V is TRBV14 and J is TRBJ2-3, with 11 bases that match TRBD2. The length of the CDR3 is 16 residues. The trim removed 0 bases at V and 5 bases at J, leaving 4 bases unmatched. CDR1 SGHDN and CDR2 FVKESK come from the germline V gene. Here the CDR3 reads CASSQEILAGEDTQYF. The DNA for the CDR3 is TGTGCCAGCAGCCAAGAAATACTAGCGGGAGAAGATACGCAGTATTTT.

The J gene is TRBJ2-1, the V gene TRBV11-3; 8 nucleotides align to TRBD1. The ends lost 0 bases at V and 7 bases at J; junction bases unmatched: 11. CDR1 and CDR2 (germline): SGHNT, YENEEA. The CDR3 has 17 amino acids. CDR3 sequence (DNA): TGTGCCAGCAGCTTAGAGTTGGGCAGGGGGCTTCTTAATGAGCAGTTCTTC. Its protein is CASSLELGRGLLNEQFF.

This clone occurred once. In DNA, the CDR3 is TGTGCCAGCAGCGTTCGATTAGCGGGAGCAGATACGCAGTATTTT. This translates into CASSVRLAGADTQYF. The chain is built from TRBV9 and TRBJ2-3, with 9 bases aligning to TRBD2. CDR3 size: 15 residues. Germline-derived CDR1 and CDR2 are SGDLS and YYNGEE. V trimming: 2 bases; J trimming: 4 bases; junction bases outside the gene matches: 5.

CDR3 bases: TGTGCCAGCAGCTTAGACTTAGGCGTCTCCTACGAGCAGTACTTC. Translating gives CASSLDLGVSYEQYF. The genes are TRBV7-6 and TRBJ2-7; D not resolved. V lost 1 base to trimming and J lost 0 bases, with 10 bases between them. This CDR3 has 15 amino acids. CDR1 is SGHVS, CDR2 FNYEAQ, per germline. The variable domain in full, completed from reference TRBV7-6 and TRBJ2-7, reads GAGVSQSPRYKVTKRGQDVALRCDPISGHVSLYWYRQALGQGPEFLTYFNYEAQQDKSGLPNDRFSAERPEGSISTLTIQRTEQRDSAMYRCASSLDLGVSYEQYFGPGTRLTVT.

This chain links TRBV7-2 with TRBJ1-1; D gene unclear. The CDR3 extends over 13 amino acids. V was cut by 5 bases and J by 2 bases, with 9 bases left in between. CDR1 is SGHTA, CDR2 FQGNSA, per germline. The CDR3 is CASSLGSNTEAFF. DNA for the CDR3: TGTGCCAGCAGCCTCGGGTCTAACACTGAAGCTTTCTTT.

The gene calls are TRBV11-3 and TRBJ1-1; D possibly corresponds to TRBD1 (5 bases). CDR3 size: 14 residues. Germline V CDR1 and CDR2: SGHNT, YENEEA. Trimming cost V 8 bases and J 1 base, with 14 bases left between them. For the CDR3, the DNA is TGTGCCAGCCAACGGGGCAGGTCGAACACTGAAGCTTTCTTT. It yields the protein CASQRGRSNTEAFF.

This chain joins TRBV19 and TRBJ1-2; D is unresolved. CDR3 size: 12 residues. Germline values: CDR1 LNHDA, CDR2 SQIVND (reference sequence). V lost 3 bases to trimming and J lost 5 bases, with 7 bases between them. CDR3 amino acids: CASSMVRYGYTF. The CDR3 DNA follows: TGTGCCAGTAGTATGGTGAGATATGGCTACACCTTC.

The CDR3 here is CASSADRVGEKLFF. The CDR3 DNA is TGCGCCAGCAGCGCCGACAGGGTGGGCGAAAAACTGTTTTTT. The V call is TRBV5-1, the J call TRBJ1-4, with TRBD1 matching 7 bases. The CDR3 consists of 14 residues. Looked up from germline, CDR1 is SGHRS and CDR2 is YFSETQ. Trimming took 4 bases from V and 8 from J; bases not matched to a gene: 8.

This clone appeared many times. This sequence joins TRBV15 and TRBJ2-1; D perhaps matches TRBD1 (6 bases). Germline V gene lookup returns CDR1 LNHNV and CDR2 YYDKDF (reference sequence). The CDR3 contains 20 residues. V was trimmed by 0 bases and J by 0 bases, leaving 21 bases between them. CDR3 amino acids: CATSRDGWGKGVSSYNEQFF. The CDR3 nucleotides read TGTGCCACCAGCAGAGATGGTTGGGGCAAGGGGGTATCCTCCTACAATGAGCAGTTCTTC.

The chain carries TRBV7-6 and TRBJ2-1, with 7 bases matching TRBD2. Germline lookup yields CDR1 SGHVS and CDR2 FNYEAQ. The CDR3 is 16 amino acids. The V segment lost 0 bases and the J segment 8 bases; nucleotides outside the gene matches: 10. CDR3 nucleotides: TGTGCCAGCAGCTTAGCCCCCGGCGGGAGCGGGGATGAGCAGTTCTTC. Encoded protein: CASSLAPGGSGDEQFF.

CDR3 bases: TGTGCCAGCAGTGACCGGAGCTCCTACAATGAGCAGTTCTTC. Its protein product is CASSDRSSYNEQFF. The rearrangement joins TRBV6-1 to TRBJ2-1; the D is unclear. V dropped 3 bases and J dropped 0 bases, with 6 bases sitting between them. This CDR3 has 14 amino acids. Per the germline V gene, CDR1 is MNHNS and CDR2 is SASEGT.

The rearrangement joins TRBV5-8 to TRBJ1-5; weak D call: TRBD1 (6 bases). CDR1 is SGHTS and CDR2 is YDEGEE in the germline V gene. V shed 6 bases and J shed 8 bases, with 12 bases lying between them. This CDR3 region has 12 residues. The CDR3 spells CASTTGVEPQHF. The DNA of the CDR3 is TGTGCCAGCACGACAGGAGTCGAGCCCCAGCATTTT.

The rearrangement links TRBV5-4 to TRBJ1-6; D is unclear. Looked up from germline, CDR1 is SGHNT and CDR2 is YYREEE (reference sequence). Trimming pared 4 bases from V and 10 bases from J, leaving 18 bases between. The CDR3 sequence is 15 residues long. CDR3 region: CASSTGVHQESPLHF. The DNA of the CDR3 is TGTGCCAGCAGCACGGGCGTGCATCAGGAGTCACCCCTCCACTTT. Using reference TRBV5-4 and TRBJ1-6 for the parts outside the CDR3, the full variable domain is ETGVTQSPTHLIKTRGQQVTLRCSSQSGHNTVSWYQQALGQGPQFIFQYYREEENGRGNFPPRFSGLQFPNYSSELNVNALELDDSALYLCASSTGVHQESPLHFGNGTRLTVT.

DNA for the CDR3: TGTGCCAGCAGCTTACTTGGGCGACAGAGCTCCTACAATGAGCAGTTCTTC. Its translation is CASSLLGRQSSYNEQFF. This rearrangement joins TRBV7-3 to TRBJ2-1; D perhaps matches TRBD1 (5 bases). Germline CDR1 is SGHTA and CDR2 is FQGTGA. This CDR3 has 17 residues. V was cut by 2 bases and J by 0 bases, with 14 bases left in between.